This TCR beta chain was captured by sequencing in a study of T-cell reconstitution after alpha-beta-depleted transplantation in children. This clonotype was seen a few times. The TCRbeta library incorporated unique molecular identifiers. TCRdb ran MiXCR on the PCR reads and lists one entry per CDR3 protein. Of over 400,000 distinct CDR3 sequences in the sample, about 12% were seen once. The sequence was obtained from a human donor who donated a stem cell graft to a child with combined immunodeficiency. The sample here was PBMCs from the stem cell graft donor, taken from the stem cell graft.

This CDR3 is CSARHYSGSVPDTQYF. Written as DNA, the CDR3 is TGCAGTGCTAGACACTATAGCGGGAGCGTCCCAGATACGCAGTATTTT. The V and J genes are TRBV20-1 and TRBJ2-3; 9 nucleotides agree with TRBD2. Germline CDR1 DFQATT, CDR2 SNEGSKA (reference sequence). This CDR3 is 16 amino acids long. The V gene end was trimmed by 2 bases and the J gene end by 4 bases; junction bases not matched to a gene: 10.